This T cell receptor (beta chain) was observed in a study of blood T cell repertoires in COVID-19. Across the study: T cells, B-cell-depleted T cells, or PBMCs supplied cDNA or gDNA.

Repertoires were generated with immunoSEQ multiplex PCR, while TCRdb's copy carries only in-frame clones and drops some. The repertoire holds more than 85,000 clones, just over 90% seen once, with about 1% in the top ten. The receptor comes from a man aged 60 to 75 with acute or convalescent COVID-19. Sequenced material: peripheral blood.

The CDR3 region has the DNA TGTGCCAGCAGCTCGCGGGACAGAATATACAATGAGCAGTTCTTC. The encoded protein is CASSSRDRIYNEQFF. The chain recombines TRBV5-4 with TRBJ2-1, with D perhaps matching TRBD1 (7 bases). Per germline, CDR1 SGHNT and CDR2 YYREEE (reference sequence). The CDR3 consists of 15 residues. Trimming left V 3 bases short and J 4 bases short, with 14 bases between.